The 16 T cell receptor beta chains below come from one sample, sequenced in a study of blood T cells in healthy people across ages. A second PCR, run for about 7 to 11 cycles, used a sample-barcoded 5' primer plus a J-beta primer mix. TCRdb recomputed calls from the 5' RACE reads with MiXCR, one row per CDR3 protein. The sample carries 1.4 million to 1.5 million distinct CDR3 sequences, 42% recorded once. What was sequenced was blood. These receptors all come from a woman under 30 in good health.

The rearrangement joins TRBV5-1 to TRBJ2-5; 7 positions match TRBD1. The junction had 15 bases not matched to a gene; V was cut back by 2 bases and J by 11 bases. CDR3 length: 15 amino acids. Germline V gene sequence: CDR1 SGHRS, CDR2 YFSETQ. CDR3 in DNA: TGCGCCAGCAGCTTCACTAGACAGGGAATCAATGAGCAGTACTTC. Its protein product is CASSFTRQGINEQYF.

The V call is TRBV3-1, the J call TRBJ1-1, with D unclear. Germline V gives CDR1 LGHDT, CDR2 YNNKEL (reference sequence). There are 15 residues in the CDR3. With 1 base removed from V and 0 bases from J, the gap between germline ends came to 9 bases. The CDR3 protein is CASSQGRVLNTEAFF. In nucleotides, the CDR3 is TGTGCCAGCAGCCAAGGGCGGGTTCTGAACACTGAAGCTTTCTTT. Combining the CDR3 with reference TRBV3-1 and TRBJ1-1 gives the whole variable domain DTAVSQTPKYLVTQMGNDKSIKCEQNLGHDTMYWYKQDSKKFLKIMFSYNNKELIINETVPNRFSPKSPDKAHLNLHINSLELGDSAVYFCASSQGRVLNTEAFFGQGTRLTVV.

CDR3 sequence (DNA): TGTGCCAGCAGAACCTCCCTTGAAGCTTTCTTT. Its protein is CASRTSLEAFF. The J gene is TRBJ1-1, the V gene TRBV12-3 or TRBV12-4; D is ambiguous. V lost 6 bases and J 7 bases, leaving 9 bases between the germline ends. The CDR3 covers 11 residues.

The chain is built from TRBV7-6 and TRBJ2-2; TRBD2 agrees at 9 bases. V lost 5 bases and J lost 6; bases outside the gene matches: 4. Germline-derived CDR1 and CDR2 are SGHVS and FNYEAQ. This CDR3 comprises 14 residues. Here the CDR3 DNA reads TGTGCCAGCAGCGCCGGACTAGCGTCCGGGGAGCTGTTTTTT. It translates to CASSAGLASGELFF.

This chain links TRBV25-1 with TRBJ2-2; 7 positions match TRBD2. Trimming removed 6 bases from V and 4 bases from J; junction bases left unmatched: 14. Germline CDR1 and CDR2: MGHDK and SYGVNS. The CDR3 extends over 17 amino acids. CDR3 in amino acids: CASSRQGGFRTTGELFF. CDR3 bases: TGTGCCAGCAGCCGTCAGGGAGGGTTTAGAACCACCGGGGAGCTGTTTTTT. Full variable domain (remainder filled in from reference TRBV25-1 and TRBJ2-2): EADIYQTPRYLVIGTGKKITLECSQTMGHDKMYWYQQDPGMELHLIHYSYGVNSTEKGDLSSESTVSRIRTEHFPLTLESARPSHTSQYLCASSRQGGFRTTGELFFGEGSRLTVL.

The V call is TRBV30, the J call TRBJ1-5, with D unresolved. The CDR3 totals 12 residues. V was shortened by 3 bases and J by 4 bases, with 7 bases between the two germline ends. Germline CDR1 reads GTSNPN; CDR2 reads SVGIG (reference sequence). The CDR3 DNA is TGTGCCTGGAGGGCAGATAATCAGCCCCAGCATTTT. This translates into CAWRADNQPQHF.

This clonotype came up a few times. This rearrangement joins TRBV14 to TRBJ2-3; TRBD2 matches 8 bases. The V and J ends lost 1 base and 4 bases, in that order; junction bases with no gene match: 7. The length of the CDR3 is 16 residues. Germline CDR1 SGHDN, CDR2 FVKESK. The CDR3 is CASSQGEAGAPDTQYF. The DNA for the CDR3 is TGTGCCAGCAGCCAAGGTGAAGCGGGAGCCCCAGATACGCAGTATTTT.

V and J are TRBV4-2 and TRBJ1-2; 8 bases align to TRBD1. This CDR3 has 17 amino acids. Trimming took 0 bases from V and 7 from J; bases not matched to a gene: 13. Germline assignment: CDR1 LGHNA and CDR2 YNFKEQ. DNA for the CDR3: TGTGCCAGCAGCCAAGATCCGGTGGCAGGGGGCGGTGGTGGCTACACCTTC. Translating gives CASSQDPVAGGGGGYTF.

The rearrangement joins TRBV7-2 to TRBJ2-5; weak D call: TRBD2 (6 bases). From germline, CDR1 is SGHTA and CDR2 FQGNSA. CDR3 length equals 14 residues. The V end lost 3 bases, the J end lost 2 bases, and 10 bases lay between the germline ends. CDR3 sequence: CASSFALAQETQYF. The CDR3, as DNA: TGTGCCAGCAGCTTTGCCCTAGCGCAAGAGACCCAGTACTTC.

Note on this clonotype: A junction boundary mismatches the germline segment, possibly from a read error. The rearrangement uses TRBV6-1 and TRBJ2-7; D might be TRBD1 or TRBD2, each matching 5 bases. The CDR3 is 15 amino acids. Per germline, CDR1 MNHNS and CDR2 SASEGT. The CDR3 loop reads CASSEYGDHSYGQYF. The CDR3 DNA follows: TGTGCCAGCAGTGAATACGGGGACCACTCCTACGGGCAGTACTTC.

This clonotype showed up just a few times. This chain connects TRBV7-7 to TRBJ2-1; D may be TRBD2 (6 bases). V gave up 5 bases and J gave up 5 bases, with 13 bases separating them. The CDR3 length is 14 residues. CDR1 is SSHAT and CDR2 is FNYEAQ in the germline V gene (reference sequence). CDR3 residues: CASSAGTEDNEQFF. DNA for the CDR3: TGTGCCAGCAGCGCCGGGACTGAAGACAATGAGCAGTTCTTC.

V gene TRBV27 combines with J gene TRBJ2-7; the D is unclear. Germline V gene data show CDR1 as MNHEY and CDR2 as SMNVEV (reference sequence). Trimming cost V 2 bases and J 2 bases, with 7 bases left between them. The CDR3 sequence is 13 residues long. The CDR3 DNA follows: TGTGCCAGCAGTTTAAGCCTTGCCTACGAGCAGTACTTC. It codes for CASSLSLAYEQYF.

This clonotype appeared a few times. The chain employs TRBV14 and TRBJ2-7, with a tentative D call TRBD1 (5 bases). From germline, CDR1 is SGHDN and CDR2 FVKESK. The CDR3 loop spans 15 amino acids. V lost 1 base and J lost 3, with 13 bases in between. CDR3 coding DNA: TGTGCCAGCAGCCAAGCGCAGGGTTGGGACTACGAGCAGTACTTC. Translation: CASSQAQGWDYEQYF.

This clonotype was detected a few times. The chain joins TRBV7-2 to TRBJ2-6; a weak D match, TRBD2 (5 bases). Trimming stripped 7 bases from V and 2 bases from J, with 12 bases between. The germline CDR1 and CDR2 sequences are SGHTA and FQGNSA. The CDR3 runs 15 residues. The DNA of the CDR3 is TGTGCCAGCAACCGAGGCGGGCCTGGGGCCAACGTCCTGACTTTC. Translation: CASNRGGPGANVLTF.

A word on this clonotype: A read error may account for a junction end that differs from germline. The chain couples TRBV27 to TRBJ2-1, with D possibly matching TRBD2 (6 bases). The CDR3 extends over 14 amino acids. Germline lookup yields CDR1 MNHEY and CDR2 SMNVEV (reference sequence). CDR3 in amino acids: CASGLGTVHNEQFF. CDR3 nucleotides: TGTGCCAGCGGTTTGGGGACTGTCCACAATGAGCAGTTCTTC.

The V and J genes are TRBV25-1 and TRBJ2-3; tentatively, D is TRBD1 (5 bases). The germline V gene encodes CDR1 MGHDK and CDR2 SYGVNS. The V end was cut by 7 bases, the J end by 1 base, with 15 bases between. The CDR3 is 15 amino acids. DNA of the CDR3: TGTGCCAGCACCCGAAGGGGTGGCGGCACAGATACGCAGTATTTT. Its translation is CASTRRGGGTDTQYF.